Sequencing of this TCR beta chain was carried out in a study of T-cell reconstitution after alpha-beta-depleted transplantation in children. J lost 6 bases, V lost 10 bases, and 11 bases had no gene match. The CDR3 has 13 amino acids. From germline, CDR1 is ENHRY and CDR2 SYGVKD. Preparation of the TCRbeta library was carried out with unique molecular identifiers. TCRdb reprocessed the PCR reads with MiXCR, giving one entry per CDR3 protein. The sample carries about 7,700 distinct CDR3 sequences, roughly an eighth recorded once. This clonotype was counted at least ten times. The sequence derives from a patient younger than 10 who had a stem cell transplant for inherited bone marrow failure, so the T cells may come from the graft donor. This material consisted of PBMCs, mostly from graft donor cells, taken 60 days after TCRalphabeta/CD19-depleted stem cell transplant. The chain recombines TRBV10-3 with TRBJ2-7; 8 bases are a match to TRBD2. CDR3 in amino acids: CATGAGELGEQYF. The DNA for the CDR3 is TGTGCCACCGGAGCGGGAGAGTTAGGCGAGCAGTACTTC.